This T cell receptor beta chain comes out of a study of T cell repertoires in cytomegalovirus infection. TCRdb itself ran the reads through MiXCR, one entry per CDR3 protein. This table holds around 130,000 distinct CDR3 sequences, 20% to 30% found once. This clonotype has a handful of counts. What it recognizes is unknown. This CDR3 is 14 amino acids long. Germline lookup yields CDR1 SGHNT and CDR2 YENEEA. The V end lost 3 bases, the J end lost 5 bases, and 13 bases lay between the germline ends. Specimen: PBMCs, sequenced either directly or after in vitro stimulation (not recorded which). V gene TRBV11-3 combines with J gene TRBJ2-5, with a weak D call TRBD2 (6 bases). This receptor was taken from a human donor in good health (CMV status not recorded). Some clones in this sample may be carry-over from other donors' samples. CDR3 sequence reads: CASSLEGLSETQYF. In DNA, the CDR3 is TGTGCCAGCAGCTTGGAGGGATTAAGCGAGACCCAGTACTTC. Supplemented by reference TRBV11-3 and TRBJ2-5, the full variable domain reads EAGVVQSPRYKIIEKKQPVAFWCNPISGHNTLYWYLQNLGQGPELLIRYENEEAVDDSQLPKDRFSAERLKGVDSTLKIQPAELGDSAVYLCASSLEGLSETQYFGPGTRLLVL.